This TCR beta chain was observed in a study of T cells in Graves' hyperthyroidism and ophthalmopathy. Study context: Staff took peripheral blood when the initial diagnosis was made, before any treatment began.

Study outcomes and limitations: A model of 13 V-J pairs discriminated ophthalmopathy from stable hyperthyroidism.

The germline CDR1 and CDR2 sequences are SGHRS and YFSETQ. The CDR3 totals 19 residues. J gave up 4 bases and V 4 bases, and 15 bases lay outside the gene matches. With respect to this clonotype: Its cognate antigen is unknown.

Regions amplified from RNA transcripts were the TCR beta CDR3 regions. HTBI primers drove first-round RT-PCR of the TCR CDR3. TCRdb re-derived calls from the multiplex PCR reads in MiXCR, one entry per CDR3 protein. Of about 640,000 distinct CDR3 sequences listed, less than 25% are singletons. The rearrangement links TRBV5-1 to TRBJ2-1, with 12 bases fitting TRBD2. Sequenced material: blood. This TCR derives from a man aged 30 to 39 with Graves' ophthalmopathy. The CDR3 protein is CASSQDRALAGGPYNEQFF. The CDR3 bases are TGCGCCAGCAGCCAAGATCGGGCCCTAGCGGGAGGGCCTTACAATGAGCAGTTCTTC.